This T cell receptor beta chain was documented in a study of blood T cell repertoires in COVID-19. Profiling relied on immunoSEQ multiplex PCR, and the TCRdb table lists in-frame clones only, not all of them. The table shows about 70,000 clones, with 70% to 90% occurring only once. Germline CDR1 reads SEHNR; CDR2 reads FQNEAQ (reference sequence). The CDR3 length is 15 residues. Trimming took 1 base from V and 4 from J, leaving 13 bases between them. Material for sequencing was peripheral blood. The V and J genes are TRBV7-9 and TRBJ1-1; D gene ambiguous. The clonotype originates from a human donor in a cohort sampled during active COVID-19. DNA of the CDR3: TGTGCCAGCAGCTTAGACGGGATGGTCGGCACTGAAGCTTTCTTT. It is translated as CASSLDGMVGTEAFF. Full variable domain (remainder filled in from reference TRBV7-9 and TRBJ1-1): DTGVSQNPRHKITKRGQNVTFRCDPISEHNRLYWYRQTLGQGPEFLTYFQNEAQLEKSRLLSDRFSAERPKGSFSTLEIQRTEQGDSAMYLCASSLDGMVGTEAFFGQGTRLTVV.